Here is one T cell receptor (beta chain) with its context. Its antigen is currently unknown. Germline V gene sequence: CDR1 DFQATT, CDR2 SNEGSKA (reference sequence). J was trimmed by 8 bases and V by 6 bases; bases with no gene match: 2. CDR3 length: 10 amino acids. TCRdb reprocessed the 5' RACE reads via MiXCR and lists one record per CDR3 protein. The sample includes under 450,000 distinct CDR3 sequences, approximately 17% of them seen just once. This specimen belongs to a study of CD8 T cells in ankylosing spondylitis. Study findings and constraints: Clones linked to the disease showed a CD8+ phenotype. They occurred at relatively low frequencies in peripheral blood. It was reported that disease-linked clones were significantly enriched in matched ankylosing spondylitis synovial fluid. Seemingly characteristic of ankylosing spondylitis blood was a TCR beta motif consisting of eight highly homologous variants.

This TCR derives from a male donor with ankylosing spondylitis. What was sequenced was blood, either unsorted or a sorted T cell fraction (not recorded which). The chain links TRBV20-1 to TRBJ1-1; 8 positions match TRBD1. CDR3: CSARDREAFF. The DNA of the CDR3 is TGCAGTGCAAGGGACAGGGAAGCTTTCTTT.